This TCR beta chain was found in a study of Ad26.COV2.S vaccination and SARS-CoV-2 variants. Sequencing was performed with immunoSEQ multiplex PCR; in TCRdb, only in-frame clones are kept and a portion is missing. The profile covers fewer than 500,000 clones, with roughly 87% appearing a single time and more than 3.5% taken by the ten largest. Described treatment: around 19 received Ad26.COV2.S at low or high dose, single or two shots; about 5 received placebo; per-sample allocation not given. At day 63 after the first vaccine or placebo injection, samples were drawn. The CDR3 is 13 amino acids. CDR1 and CDR2 from the germline V gene are MNHEY and SMNVEV (reference sequence). Trimming stripped 10 bases from V and 0 bases from J, with 10 bases between.

The origin of this receptor is a person aged 18 to 65 who received the Ad26.COV2.S COVID-19 vaccine or a placebo. The rearrangement links TRBV27 to TRBJ1-3; D is uncertain. The specimen comprised peripheral blood, sampled in a trial of Ad26.COV2.S vaccine versus placebo. The CDR3 spells CATRQNSGNTIYF. The CDR3 nucleotides are TGTGCCACCAGGCAGAACTCTGGAAACACCATATATTTT.